The present T cell receptor (beta chain) was sequenced within a study of T cells in Graves' hyperthyroidism and ophthalmopathy. Germline V gene data show CDR1 as MNHEY and CDR2 as SVGEGT. V was pared by 4 bases and J by 5 bases, with 12 bases of the junction left unmatched. The CDR3 contains 18 residues. Regions amplified from RNA transcripts were the TCR beta CDR3 regions. First-round RT-PCR of the TCR CDR3 relied on the HTBI primer set. TCRdb re-analysed the multiplex PCR reads in MiXCR, keeping a single row per CDR3 protein. The data hold roughly 720,000 distinct CDR3 sequences, with 15% to 20% observed a single time.

The sample was blood. The sequence was collected from a middle-aged man with Graves' hyperthyroidism. The rearrangement links TRBV6-2 or TRBV6-3 to TRBJ2-2; TRBD2 matches at 11 bases. CDR3 protein: CASSFSRALAGGTGELFF. The CDR3 nucleotides are TGTGCCAGCAGTTTTTCCCGGGCTCTAGCGGGAGGTACCGGGGAGCTGTTTTTT.